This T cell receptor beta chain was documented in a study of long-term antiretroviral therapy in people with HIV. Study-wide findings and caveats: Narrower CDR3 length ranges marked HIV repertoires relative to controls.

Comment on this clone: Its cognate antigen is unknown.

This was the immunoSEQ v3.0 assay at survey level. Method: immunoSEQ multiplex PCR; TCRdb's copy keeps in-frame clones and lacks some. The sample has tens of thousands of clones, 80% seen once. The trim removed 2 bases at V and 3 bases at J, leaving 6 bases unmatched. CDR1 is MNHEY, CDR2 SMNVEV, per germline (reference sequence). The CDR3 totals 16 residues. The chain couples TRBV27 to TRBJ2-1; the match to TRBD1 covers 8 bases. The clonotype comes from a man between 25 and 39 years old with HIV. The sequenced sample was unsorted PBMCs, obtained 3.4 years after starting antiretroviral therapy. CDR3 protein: CASSLPRTGGYNEQFF. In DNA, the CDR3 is TGTGCCAGCAGTTTACCCCGCACAGGGGGCTACAATGAGCAGTTCTTC.